This TCR beta chain appears in the sequencing data of a study of blood T cell repertoires in COVID-19. The wider study: The origin of the acute and convalescent COVID-19 samples was the United States, Italy and Spain. Sources were T cells, B-cell-depleted T cells, or PBMCs; the material itself was cDNA or gDNA.

Methods used by the authors: Amplification from reference gene primers served as the basis for estimated nucleated cell counts. Sequenced by immunoSEQ multiplex PCR; TCRdb stores in-frame clones only, minus some. V, J and clone size reflect that table, while D and trimming were determined from the DNA. The top ten clones hold about 3.5% of a sample with around 130,000 clones, 90% of them seen once. This clone was counted a single time. Sequencing was carried out using peripheral blood. The receptor was derived from a man between 50 and 59 years old with active COVID-19.

Here the CDR3 reads CASSLGQGDNQPQHF. CDR3 bases: TGTGCCAGCTCGCTGGGACAGGGGGACAATCAGCCCCAGCATTTT. V gene TRBV18 combines with J gene TRBJ1-5, with 11 bases that match TRBD1. The V and J ends lost 6 bases and 3 bases, in that order; junction bases with no gene match: 4. The CDR3 is made up of 15 amino acids. CDR1 and CDR2 from the germline V gene are KGHSH and LQKENI.